This paragraph covers one T cell receptor beta chain sequence. Its cognate antigen has yet to be identified. One base away there is no much larger clone; base qualities are not given. The collaborating institutions used their own protocols to collect whole blood in K2EDTA tubes. For TCRbeta analysis, collaborator samples were shipped as frozen whole blood, as isolated PBMCs, or as DNA extracted from either sample type. This entry belongs to a study of blood T cell repertoires in COVID-19 (dated by TCRdb to 2020 to 2021). Regarding the study in general: The collaborator samples originated in the United States, Italy and Spain and spanned the acute and convalescent phases of COVID-19. The dataset comprised deeply sampled blood TCRbeta repertoires from subjects exposed to, actively infected with, or recovered from COVID-19. A de-identified subject ID, COVID-19 status, age in years and sex were almost always included in the sample metadata. Where HLA class I and class II types were available, the types were taken from metadata supplied by the sample provider, not from assay-based typing. The samples were drawn from two sources: the first 160 participants of the ongoing ImmuneRACE study, and 950 to 1,500 subjects contributed by 6 global collaborators. The material from the prospective study consisted of cDNA or gDNA derived from T cells, B-cell-depleted T cells, or PBMCs. A freely available public database, intended as a resource for researchers studying the immune response to SARS-CoV-2, is where the repertoires were released. The investigation overall reported the following: The amount of clinical and demographic metadata varied by source and participant and was provided uncurated.

TCRbeta CDR3 regions were amplified from genomic DNA using the immunoSEQ Assay, a bias-controlled multiplex PCR. In the original analysis: The number of nucleated cells in each sample was estimated by amplification of reference gene primers within the assay. To quantify the absolute abundance of each unique TCRbeta CDR3 rearrangement, sequence reads were collapsed and filtered. For each sample, productive Simpson clonality was calculated as the square root of Simpson's diversity index over productive rearrangements. Not all clones reach the TCRdb copy of this immuneACCESS table, which keeps in-frame sequences only. Checked studies attribute under half of the gap to unresolved V genes and leave the rest unexplained. That table gives V, J and clone size, and the DNA gave D and trimming. The sample yields over 110,000 clones; about 91% were counted once. Together, the top ten hold around 26% of the sample.

The material sequenced was peripheral blood. The TCR was taken from a human donor in a cohort sampled during active COVID-19.

The encoded CDR3 is CASRSVGGRSTDTQYF. The DNA sequence follows: TGCGCCAGCAGATCCGTAGGGGGCAGGAGCACAGATACGCAGTATTTT. This receptor chain uses TRBV5-1 and TRBJ2-3; 7 middle bases align to TRBD1. The CDR3 holds 16 amino acids from the cysteine to the phenylalanine. The CDR3 DNA has 48 bases and is translated from base 1. V trim: 5 bases; J trim: 0 bases; unmatched bases: 9. CDR1 and CDR2 were assigned from the germline V gene as SGHRS and YFSETQ.